Sequencing of this TCR beta chain was carried out in a study of identical twins. V lost 2 bases and J lost 6, with 11 bases in between. CDR1 SQVTM and CDR2 ANQGSEA come from the germline V gene. The CDR3 runs to 13 residues. This clonotype was seen a handful of times. A universal primer site was created by template switching, with the cDNA bearing unique molecular identifiers. Each CDR3 protein gets one entry after TCRdb re-called the 5' RACE reads with MiXCR. The sample consists of 200,000 or so distinct CDR3 sequences, around 15% of them appearing once. The same specimen was also included in a second study, on T cells expressing NK-cell markers. From that second work: Eight donors were sequenced, of whom seven were HCMV-seropositive, while the remaining one was HCMV-seronegative.

The rearrangement links TRBV29-1 to TRBJ1-5; D is unresolved. The clonotype was recovered from a woman in her late teens or twenties in good health. Material for sequencing was CD8+ T cells sorted from blood. CDR3 sequence reads: CSVETGFGQPQHF. Here the CDR3 DNA reads TGCAGCGTTGAAACTGGATTTGGTCAGCCCCAGCATTTT.